The 31 T cell receptor beta chains below all came from one sample that was sequenced in a study of blood T cell repertoires in COVID-19. Measured with immunoSEQ multiplex PCR; TCRdb has only the in-frame clones, and not every one. The data contain fewer than 250,000 clones, roughly 86% of them singletons. The sequenced sample consisted of peripheral blood. The origin of the receptors is a man aged 50 to 60 with acute or convalescent COVID-19.

The rearrangement joins TRBV28 to TRBJ2-1, with 8 bases identical to TRBD1. Trimming removed 3 bases from V and 3 bases from J; junction bases left unmatched: 16. The CDR3 covers 19 residues. Per the germline V gene, CDR1 is MDHEN and CDR2 is SYDVKM. The CDR3 sequence: CASSFSLGSDRGYYNEQFF. CDR3 nucleotides: TGTGCCAGCAGTTTCTCCCTGGGCTCTGACAGGGGATACTACAATGAGCAGTTCTTC.

The V and J genes are TRBV5-6 and TRBJ1-4; no firm D call. Trimming took 2 bases from V and 6 from J, leaving 8 bases between them. CDR1 is SGHDT, CDR2 YYEEEE, per germline. This CDR3 comprises 13 residues. CDR3 bases: TGTGCCAGCAGCTTAAGAGTCGATGAAAAACTGTTTTTT. Translated: CASSLRVDEKLFF.

This clone appeared a single time. This sequence joins TRBV12-3 or TRBV12-4 and TRBJ1-2, with D tentatively TRBD1 (5 bases). This CDR3 region has 11 residues. Trimming left V 6 bases short and J 7 bases short, with 9 bases between. In nucleotides, the CDR3 is TGTGCCAGCAGCTACCAGGGTGGCTACACCTTC. This translates into CASSYQGGYTF.

This chain joins TRBV7-3 and TRBJ2-5; 12 positions match TRBD1. The germline gives CDR1 SGHTA, CDR2 FQGTGA. The V segment lost 5 bases and the J segment 4 bases; nucleotides outside the gene matches: 8. The CDR3 sequence is 16 residues long. The chain's CDR3 is CASSQIGTGGGETQYF. In nucleotides, the CDR3 is TGTGCCAGCAGCCAGATTGGGACAGGGGGCGGAGAGACCCAGTACTTC. The entire variable domain, with the rest obtained from reference TRBV7-3 and TRBJ2-5, is as follows: GAGVSQTPSNKVTEKGKYVELRCDPISGHTALYWYRQSLGQGPEFLIYFQGTGAADDSGLPNDRFFAVRPEGSVSTLKIQRTERGDSAVYLCASSQIGTGGGETQYFGPGTRLLVL.

This clone was picked up one time. The chain links TRBV12-5 to TRBJ1-4, with TRBD1 matching 9 bases. Germline-derived CDR1 and CDR2 are LGHNT and FRNRAP. V was pared by 6 bases and J by 7 bases, with 6 bases of the junction left unmatched. This CDR3 has 14 amino acids. The CDR3 is CASGTQGAGEKLFF. In nucleotides, the CDR3 is TGTGCTAGTGGGACACAGGGGGCCGGTGAAAAACTGTTTTTT. Variable domain in full (rest from reference TRBV12-5 and TRBJ1-4): DARVTQTPRHKVTEMGQEVTMRCQPILGHNTVFWYRQTMMQGLELLAYFRNRAPLDDSGMPKDRFSAEMPDATLATLKIQPSEPRDSAVYFCASGTQGAGEKLFFGSGTQLSVL.

This rearrangement joins TRBV14 to TRBJ1-2; a possible D gene is TRBD1 (5 bases). The CDR3 is made up of 14 amino acids. Between the trimmed V and J ends, which lost 0 bases and 4 bases, there was a span of 9 bases. Germline CDR1 reads SGHDN; CDR2 reads FVKESK. The CDR3 bases are TGTGCCAGCAGCCAAGATTGGGGGGGCTATGGCTACACCTTC. The encoded protein is CASSQDWGGYGYTF.

This chain uses TRBV6-6 with TRBJ2-1; tentatively, D is TRBD1 (5 bases). The ends were cut back, 3 bases at V and 2 bases at J, with 11 bases in the middle. In germline, CDR1 is MNHNY, CDR2 SVGAGI (reference sequence). The CDR3 contains 15 residues. This CDR3 reads CASSYQGLTYNEQFF. Written as DNA, the CDR3 is TGTGCCAGCAGTTATCAGGGTCTCACCTACAATGAGCAGTTCTTC.

The rearrangement uses TRBV30 and TRBJ1-5; TRBD1 agrees at 9 bases. Trimming took 7 bases from V and 0 from J; bases not matched to a gene: 7. Per the germline V gene, CDR1 is GTSNPN and CDR2 is SVGIG (reference sequence). CDR3 size: 15 residues. The CDR3 protein is CASTGTGYSNQPQHF. The CDR3 region has the DNA TGTGCCTCTACCGGGACAGGGTATAGCAATCAGCCCCAGCATTTT.

This chain connects TRBV5-1 to TRBJ2-1, with 11 bases identical to TRBD2. V trimming: 9 bases; J trimming: 9 bases; junction bases outside the gene matches: 11. Germline CDR1 reads SGHRS; CDR2 reads YFSETQ. The CDR3 consists of 14 residues. Here the CDR3 reads CATRLAGPPGEQFF. In DNA form, the CDR3 reads TGCGCCACTAGACTAGCGGGGCCCCCAGGTGAGCAGTTCTTC.

The chain links TRBV5-1 to TRBJ1-2, with D maybe TRBD1 (5 bases). Germline values: CDR1 SGHRS, CDR2 YFSETQ. The CDR3 covers 14 residues. V lost 1 base and J lost 2, with 9 bases in between. CDR3: CASSLRGSNYGYTF. In DNA, the CDR3 is TGCGCCAGCAGCTTGCGGGGGTCCAACTATGGCTACACCTTC. The whole variable domain, filled in from reference TRBV5-1 and TRBJ1-2, reads KAGVTQTPRYLIKTRGQQVTLSCSPISGHRSVSWYQQTPGQGLQFLFEYFSETQRNKGNFPGRFSGRQFSNSRSEMNVSTLELGDSALYLCASSLRGSNYGYTFGSGTRLTVV.

V usage is TRBV10-1 and J usage is TRBJ2-2; possibly TRBD1 for D (6 bases). V gave up 5 bases and J gave up 4 bases, with 8 bases separating them. The germline V gene encodes CDR1 WNHNN and CDR2 SYGVQD (reference sequence). The CDR3 is 13 amino acids. The CDR3 here is CASSSRGTGELFF. In DNA, the CDR3 is TGCGCCAGCAGTAGCAGGGGCACCGGGGAGCTGTTTTTT.

The rearrangement uses TRBV27 and TRBJ2-5; TRBD2 might be the D (5 bases). The CDR3 runs 14 residues. The V end was cut by 6 bases, the J end by 5 bases, with 16 bases between. Germline loops: CDR1 MNHEY, CDR2 SMNVEV (reference sequence). The CDR3 reads CASRPGIRTETQYF. The DNA for the CDR3 is TGTGCCAGCAGACCGGGGATTCGGACCGAGACCCAGTACTTC.

J is TRBJ1-1 and V is TRBV2; D is perhaps TRBD1 (6 bases). V lost 8 bases and J 7 bases, leaving 23 bases between the germline ends. The CDR3 loop spans 15 amino acids. Germline CDR1 and CDR2: SNHLY and FYNNEI. The CDR3 DNA reads TGTGCCAGCGAAGGGGGGGGCCGGGGTTTGGGTGAAGCTTTCTTT. It codes for CASEGGGRGLGEAFF.

The CDR3 sequence: CASSSGTDYGYTF. The CDR3 DNA follows: TGTGCCAGCAGCTCCGGGACTGATTATGGCTACACCTTC. The genes are TRBV7-2 and TRBJ1-2; the D gene is possibly TRBD1 (5 bases). There are 13 residues in the CDR3. CDR1 and CDR2 from the germline V gene are SGHTA and FQGNSA. V shed 4 bases and J shed 5 bases, with 11 bases lying between them.

This chain joins TRBV5-1 and TRBJ2-5; 8 bases map to TRBD1. V lost 0 bases, J lost 0 bases, and 1 base stayed unmatched. The CDR3 spans 15 residues. Germline V gene lookup returns CDR1 SGHRS and CDR2 YFSETQ. The CDR3 nucleotides are TGCGCCAGCAGCTTGGGGACAGGGAACCAAGAGACCCAGTACTTC. It encodes CASSLGTGNQETQYF.

The chain recombines TRBV6-5 with TRBJ2-2; the D gene is possibly TRBD2 (6 bases). Trimming cost V 7 bases and J 5 bases, with 17 bases left between them. The CDR3 runs to 15 residues. The V gene's germline CDR1 is MNHEY and CDR2 SVGAGI. CDR3 amino acids: CASTASSRGTGELFF. In nucleotides, the CDR3 is TGTGCCAGCACCGCCTCCTCCCGGGGGACCGGGGAGCTGTTTTTT.

This clone is a singleton in its sample. CDR3 amino acids: CASSYSSRGALRLGYTF. In DNA, the CDR3 is TGTGCCAGCAGTTACTCCAGCAGGGGGGCACTCAGGCTGGGCTACACCTTC. The chain carries TRBV6-2 or TRBV6-3 and TRBJ1-2, with 7 bases matching TRBD1. CDR3 length: 17 residues. Losses at the gene ends were 0 bases for V and 8 bases for J; bases not matched to a gene: 15. Germline CDR1 and CDR2: MNHEY and SVGEGT.

This clone was detected only a few times. This chain connects TRBV11-3 to TRBJ2-7, with 8 bases fitting TRBD1. The germline V gene has CDR1 SGHNT and CDR2 YENEEA. V was clipped by 6 bases and J by 3 bases; unmatched bases: 7. This CDR3 has 14 amino acids. DNA for the CDR3: TGTGCCAGCAGAAGACAGGGGCGAAACTACGAGCAGTACTTC. Protein product: CASRRQGRNYEQYF.

This clone was detected only a few times. Other DNA sequences in the sample encode the same CDR3. The chain carries TRBV19 and TRBJ1-1; 7 bases match TRBD1. V trimming: 2 bases; J trimming: 3 bases; junction bases outside the gene matches: 0. The length of the CDR3 is 13 residues. The V gene's germline CDR1 is LNHDA and CDR2 SQIVND (reference sequence). The CDR3 region is CASSITGDTEAFF. The CDR3 bases are TGTGCCAGTAGTATAACAGGGGACACTGAAGCTTTCTTT.

This clone was seen a few times. CDR3 amino acids: CASSVGSGSNQPQHF. CDR3 nucleotide sequence: TGTGCCAGCAGCGTAGGGTCAGGTAGCAATCAGCCCCAGCATTTT. The V and J genes are TRBV9 and TRBJ1-5; D not certain. CDR1 is SGDLS and CDR2 is YYNGEE in the germline V gene. The CDR3 is 15 amino acids. Trimming stripped 0 bases from V and 0 bases from J, with 7 bases between.

This chain links TRBV6-6 with TRBJ1-2; D is unresolved. CDR3 length: 13 amino acids. CDR1 is MNHNY, CDR2 SVGAGI, per germline (reference sequence). Deletions cut 6 bases from V and 12 bases from J, with 20 bases between. In DNA form, the CDR3 reads TGTGCCAGCAGATCGCGGGGTCTGGACCAAAACACCTTC. Translating gives CASRSRGLDQNTF.

The chain recombines TRBV4-1 with TRBJ2-3; TRBD2 agrees at 9 bases. The germline V gene has CDR1 MGHRA and CDR2 YSYEKL. Germline trimming cut 4 bases from V and 1 base from J; bases unmatched to any gene: 9. CDR3 length equals 17 residues. The CDR3 is CASSRKALAGRTDTQYF. The CDR3 DNA sequence: TGCGCCAGCAGCCGGAAGGCTCTAGCGGGACGCACAGATACGCAGTATTTT.

This chain joins TRBV29-1 and TRBJ2-1; D uncertain. The length of the CDR3 is 13 residues. V shed 3 bases and J shed 4 bases, with 10 bases lying between them. Germline-derived CDR1 and CDR2 are SQVTM and ANQGSEA. DNA of the CDR3: TGCAGCGTTGACGGGTTGCCTTACAATGAGCAGTTCTTC. Translating it yields CSVDGLPYNEQFF.

The chain has TRBV14 and TRBJ2-2, with D possibly TRBD1 on 6 matching bases. Germline assignment: CDR1 SGHDN and CDR2 FVKESK. CDR3 size: 14 residues. The V end lost 4 bases, the J end lost 5 bases, and 11 bases lay between the germline ends. CDR3 in amino acids: CASSLYRVTGELFF. The CDR3 DNA is TGTGCCAGCAGCCTTTACAGGGTAACCGGGGAGCTGTTTTTT. Combining the CDR3 with reference TRBV14 and TRBJ2-2 gives the whole variable domain EAGVTQFPSHSVIEKGQTVTLRCDPISGHDNLYWYRRVMGKEIKFLLHFVKESKQDESGMPNNRFLAERTGGTYSTLKVQPAELEDSGVYFCASSLYRVTGELFFGEGSRLTVL.

The CDR3 DNA is TGTGCCAGCAGCTTGGTGCAGGGGGCCTTCATAGAGCAGTTCTTC. It specifies CASSLVQGAFIEQFF. The V and J genes are TRBV7-6 and TRBJ2-1; 8 bases align to TRBD1. Germline assignment: CDR1 SGHVS and CDR2 FNYEAQ. V was clipped by 3 bases and J by 10 bases; unmatched bases: 11. This CDR3 has 15 residues. Based on the CDR3 plus reference TRBV7-6 and TRBJ2-1, the full variable domain is GAGVSQSPRYKVTKRGQDVALRCDPISGHVSLYWYRQALGQGPEFLTYFNYEAQQDKSGLPNDRFSAERPEGSISTLTIQRTEQRDSAMYRCASSLVQGAFIEQFFGPGTRLTVL.

This chain connects TRBV6-4 to TRBJ2-7, with D unresolved. Germline assignment: CDR1 MRHNA and CDR2 SNTAGT. V dropped 5 bases and J dropped 0 bases, with 11 bases sitting between them. This CDR3 is 14 amino acids long. For the CDR3, the DNA is TGTGCCAGCAGTCCCACTCAGGACTCCTACGAGCAGTACTTC. Protein sequence: CASSPTQDSYEQYF.

The chain is built from TRBV3-1 (or the pseudogene TRBV3-2) and TRBJ2-2; 9 bases line up with TRBD2. CDR3 length: 15 residues. Losses at the gene ends were 4 bases for V and 5 bases for J; bases not matched to a gene: 5. Germline loops: CDR1 LGHDT, CDR2 YNNKEL (reference sequence). CDR3 protein: CASSPRGGGTGELFF. The CDR3 nucleotides read TGTGCCAGCAGCCCGCGGGGGGGAGGGACCGGGGAGCTGTTTTTT.

V usage is TRBV18 and J usage is TRBJ2-1, with 8 nucleotides matching TRBD2. This CDR3 has 23 amino acids. Germline lookup yields CDR1 KGHSH and CDR2 LQKENI. V shed 2 bases and J 1 base; nucleotides not matched to a gene: 25. The CDR3 reads CASSPFELQIAGSLRGSYNEQFF. CDR3 coding DNA: TGTGCCAGCTCACCATTCGAATTACAGATAGCGGGATCCCTCCGCGGGTCCTACAATGAGCAGTTCTTC.

This sequence joins TRBV9 and TRBJ2-7, with 8 bases that match TRBD1. Germline assignment: CDR1 SGDLS and CDR2 YYNGEE. CDR3 length: 16 residues. Trimming cost V 0 bases and J 3 bases; bases outside gene matches: 8. CDR3 in DNA: TGTGCCAGCAGCGTAGATGGGACAGGTGACTTCTACGAGCAGTACTTC. Translation: CASSVDGTGDFYEQYF. Based on the CDR3 plus reference TRBV9 and TRBJ2-7, the full variable domain is DSGVTQTPKHLITATGQRVTLRCSPRSGDLSVYWYQQSLDQGLQFLIQYYNGEERAKGNILERFSAQQFPDLHSELNLSSLELGDSALYFCASSVDGTGDFYEQYFGPGTRLTVT.

CDR3 amino acids: CASSGQGDEAFF. For the CDR3, the DNA is TGTGCCAGTAGTGGTCAGGGTGATGAAGCTTTCTTT. The V and J genes are TRBV19 and TRBJ1-1, with D perhaps matching TRBD1 (5 bases). This CDR3 region has 12 residues. The V end lost 5 bases, the J end lost 7 bases, and 11 bases lay between the germline ends. Germline V gene data show CDR1 as LNHDA and CDR2 as SQIVND (reference sequence).

The CDR3 sequence is CAWSVRDNQPQHF. CDR3 sequence (DNA): TGTGCCTGGAGTGTGCGGGACAATCAGCCCCAGCATTTT. This chain connects TRBV30 to TRBJ1-5; D remains unclear. There are 13 residues in the CDR3. Germline V CDR1 and CDR2: GTSNPN, SVGIG (reference sequence). V was pared by 0 bases and J by 3 bases, with 6 bases between.